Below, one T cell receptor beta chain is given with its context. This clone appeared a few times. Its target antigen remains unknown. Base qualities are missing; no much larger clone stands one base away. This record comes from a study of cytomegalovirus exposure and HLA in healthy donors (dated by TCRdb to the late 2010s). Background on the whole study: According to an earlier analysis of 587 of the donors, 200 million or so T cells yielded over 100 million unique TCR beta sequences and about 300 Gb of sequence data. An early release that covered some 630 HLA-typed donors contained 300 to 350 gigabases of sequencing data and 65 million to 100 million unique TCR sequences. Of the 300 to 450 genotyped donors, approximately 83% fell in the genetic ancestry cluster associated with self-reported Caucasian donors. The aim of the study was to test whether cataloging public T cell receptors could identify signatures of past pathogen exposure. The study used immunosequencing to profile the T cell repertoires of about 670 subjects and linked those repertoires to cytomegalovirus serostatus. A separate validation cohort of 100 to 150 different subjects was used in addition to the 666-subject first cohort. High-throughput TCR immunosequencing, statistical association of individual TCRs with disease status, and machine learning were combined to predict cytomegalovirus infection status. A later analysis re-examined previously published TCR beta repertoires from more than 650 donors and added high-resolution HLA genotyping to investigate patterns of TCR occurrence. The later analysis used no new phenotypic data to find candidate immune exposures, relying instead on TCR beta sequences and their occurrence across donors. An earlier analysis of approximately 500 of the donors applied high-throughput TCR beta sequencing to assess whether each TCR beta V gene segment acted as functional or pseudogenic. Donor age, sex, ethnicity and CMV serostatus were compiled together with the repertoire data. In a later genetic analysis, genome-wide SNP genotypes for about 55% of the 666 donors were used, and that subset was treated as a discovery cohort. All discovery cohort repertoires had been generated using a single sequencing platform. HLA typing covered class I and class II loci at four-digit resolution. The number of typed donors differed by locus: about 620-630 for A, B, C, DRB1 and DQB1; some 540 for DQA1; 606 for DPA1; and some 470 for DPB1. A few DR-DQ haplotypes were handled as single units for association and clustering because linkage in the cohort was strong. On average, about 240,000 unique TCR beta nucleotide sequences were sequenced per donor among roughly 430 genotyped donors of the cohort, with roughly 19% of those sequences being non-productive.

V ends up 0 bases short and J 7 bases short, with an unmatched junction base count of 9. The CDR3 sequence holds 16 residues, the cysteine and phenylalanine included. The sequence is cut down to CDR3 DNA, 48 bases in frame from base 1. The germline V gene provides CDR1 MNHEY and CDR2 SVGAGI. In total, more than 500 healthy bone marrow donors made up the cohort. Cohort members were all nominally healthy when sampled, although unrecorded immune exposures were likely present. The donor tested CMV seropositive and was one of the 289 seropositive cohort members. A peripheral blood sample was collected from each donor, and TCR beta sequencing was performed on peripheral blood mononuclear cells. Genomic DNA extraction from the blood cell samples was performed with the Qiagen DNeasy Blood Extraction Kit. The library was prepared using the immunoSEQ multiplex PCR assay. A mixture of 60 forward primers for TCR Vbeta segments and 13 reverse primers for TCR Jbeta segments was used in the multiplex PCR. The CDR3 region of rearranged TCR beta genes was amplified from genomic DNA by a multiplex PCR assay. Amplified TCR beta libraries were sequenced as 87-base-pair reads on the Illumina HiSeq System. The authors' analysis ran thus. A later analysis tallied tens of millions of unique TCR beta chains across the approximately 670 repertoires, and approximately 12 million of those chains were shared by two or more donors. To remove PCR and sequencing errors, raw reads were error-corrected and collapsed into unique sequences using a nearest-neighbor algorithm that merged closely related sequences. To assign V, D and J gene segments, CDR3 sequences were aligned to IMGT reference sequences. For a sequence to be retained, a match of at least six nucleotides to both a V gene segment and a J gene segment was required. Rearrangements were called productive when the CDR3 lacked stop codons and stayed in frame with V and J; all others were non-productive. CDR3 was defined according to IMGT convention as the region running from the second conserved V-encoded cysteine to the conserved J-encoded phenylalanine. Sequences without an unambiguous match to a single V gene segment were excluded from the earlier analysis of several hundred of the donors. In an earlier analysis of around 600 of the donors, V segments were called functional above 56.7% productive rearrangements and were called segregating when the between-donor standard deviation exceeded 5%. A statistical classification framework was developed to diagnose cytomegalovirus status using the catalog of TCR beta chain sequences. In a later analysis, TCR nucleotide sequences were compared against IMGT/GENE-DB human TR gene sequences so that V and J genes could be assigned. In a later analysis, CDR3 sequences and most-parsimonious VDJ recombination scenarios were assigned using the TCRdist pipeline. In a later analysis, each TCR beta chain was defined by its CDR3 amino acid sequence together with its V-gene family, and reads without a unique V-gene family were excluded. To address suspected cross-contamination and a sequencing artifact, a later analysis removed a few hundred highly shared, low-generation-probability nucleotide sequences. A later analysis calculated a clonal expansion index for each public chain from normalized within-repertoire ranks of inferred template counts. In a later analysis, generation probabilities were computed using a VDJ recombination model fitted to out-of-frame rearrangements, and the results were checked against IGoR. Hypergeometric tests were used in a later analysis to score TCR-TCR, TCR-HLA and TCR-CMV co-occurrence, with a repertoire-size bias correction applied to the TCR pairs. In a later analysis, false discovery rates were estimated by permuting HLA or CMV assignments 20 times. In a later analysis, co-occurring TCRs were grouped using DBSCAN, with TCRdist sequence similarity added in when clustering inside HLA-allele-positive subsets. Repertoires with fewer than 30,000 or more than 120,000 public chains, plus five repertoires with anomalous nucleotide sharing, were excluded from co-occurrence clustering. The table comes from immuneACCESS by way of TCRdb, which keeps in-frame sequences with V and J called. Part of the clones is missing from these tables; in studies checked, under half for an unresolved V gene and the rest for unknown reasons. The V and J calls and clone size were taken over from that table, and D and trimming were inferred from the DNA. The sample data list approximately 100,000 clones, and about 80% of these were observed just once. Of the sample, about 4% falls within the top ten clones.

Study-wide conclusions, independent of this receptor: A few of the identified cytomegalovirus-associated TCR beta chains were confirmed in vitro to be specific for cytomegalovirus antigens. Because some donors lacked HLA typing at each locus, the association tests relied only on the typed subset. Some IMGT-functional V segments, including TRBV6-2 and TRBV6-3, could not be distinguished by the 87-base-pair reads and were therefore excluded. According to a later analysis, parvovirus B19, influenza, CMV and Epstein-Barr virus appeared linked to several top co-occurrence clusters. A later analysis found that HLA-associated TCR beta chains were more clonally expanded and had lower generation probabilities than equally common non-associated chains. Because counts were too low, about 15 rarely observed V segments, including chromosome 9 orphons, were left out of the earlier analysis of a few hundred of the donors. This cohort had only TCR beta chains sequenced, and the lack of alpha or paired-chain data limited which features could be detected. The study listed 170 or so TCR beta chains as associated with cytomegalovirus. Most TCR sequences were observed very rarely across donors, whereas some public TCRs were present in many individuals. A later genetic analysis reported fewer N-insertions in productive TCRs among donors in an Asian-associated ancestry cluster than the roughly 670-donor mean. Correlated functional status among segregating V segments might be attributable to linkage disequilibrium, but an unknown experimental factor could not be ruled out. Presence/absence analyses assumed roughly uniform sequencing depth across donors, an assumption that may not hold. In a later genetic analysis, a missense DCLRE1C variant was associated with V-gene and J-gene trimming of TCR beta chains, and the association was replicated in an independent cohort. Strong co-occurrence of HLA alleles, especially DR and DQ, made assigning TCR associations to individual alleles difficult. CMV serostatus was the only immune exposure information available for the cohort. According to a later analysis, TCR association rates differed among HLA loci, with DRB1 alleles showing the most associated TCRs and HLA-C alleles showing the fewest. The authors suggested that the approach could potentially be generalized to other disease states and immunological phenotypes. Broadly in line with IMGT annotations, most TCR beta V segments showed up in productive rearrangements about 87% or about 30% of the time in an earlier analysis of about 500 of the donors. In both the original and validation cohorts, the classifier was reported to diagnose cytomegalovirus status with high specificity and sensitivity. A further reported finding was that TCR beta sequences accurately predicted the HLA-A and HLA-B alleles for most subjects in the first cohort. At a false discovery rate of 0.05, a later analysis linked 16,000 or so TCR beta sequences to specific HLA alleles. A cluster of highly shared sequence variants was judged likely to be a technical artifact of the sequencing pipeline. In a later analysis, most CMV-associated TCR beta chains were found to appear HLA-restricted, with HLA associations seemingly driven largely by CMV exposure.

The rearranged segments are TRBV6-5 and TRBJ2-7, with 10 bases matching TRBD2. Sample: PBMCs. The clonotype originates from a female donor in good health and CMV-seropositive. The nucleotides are TGTGCCAGCAGTTACTCCCTAGCGGGAGCCCCCCGGGAGCAGTACTTC. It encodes CASSYSLAGAPREQYF.